These 13 T cell receptor beta chains share one sample of origin, sequenced in a study of T cells in Graves' hyperthyroidism and ophthalmopathy. Amplified TCR beta CDR3 regions derived from RNA transcripts. The primer set for the first-round RT-PCR of the TCR CDR3 was HTBI. Each CDR3 protein is one row after TCRdb ran MiXCR on the multiplex PCR reads. The sample lists about 710,000 distinct CDR3 sequences; about 15% were seen once. Sequencing was performed on blood. The receptor source for this set is a man aged 18 to 29 with Graves' hyperthyroidism.

V is TRBV2 and J is TRBJ2-1; no firm D call. The CDR3 covers 14 residues. The V gene's germline CDR1 is SNHLY and CDR2 FYNNEI. V was cut by 8 bases and J by 0 bases, with 11 bases left in between. DNA for the CDR3: TGTGCCAGCGTGGCGGAGAGCTCCTACAATGAGCAGTTCTTC. Its translation: CASVAESSYNEQFF. The variable domain in full, completed from reference TRBV2 and TRBJ2-1, reads EPEVTQTPSHQVTQMGQEVILRCVPISNHLYFYWYRQILGQKVEFLVSFYNNEISEKSEIFDDQFSVERPDGSNFTLKIRSTKLEDSAMYFCASVAESSYNEQFFGPGTRLTVL.

This clonotype appeared a few times. The rearrangement uses TRBV24-1 and TRBJ2-1; TRBD2 agrees at 10 bases. Germline CDR1 reads KGHDR; CDR2 reads SFDVKD. The CDR3 is 18 amino acids. J gave up 0 bases and V 0 bases, and 4 bases lay outside the gene matches. The CDR3 region is CATSDLLPSGSSYNEQFF. CDR3 in DNA: TGTGCCACCAGTGATTTGTTGCCTAGCGGGAGCTCCTACAATGAGCAGTTCTTC.

This clonotype was seen only a few times. The chain couples TRBV5-6 to TRBJ2-2; D is uncertain. The CDR3 is 13 amino acids. Germline CDR1 is SGHDT and CDR2 is YYEEEE. Trimming shortened V by 2 bases and J by 7 bases, and 9 bases separated the two germline ends. CDR3 region: CASSFPQRGELFF. CDR3 bases: TGTGCCAGCAGCTTCCCACAACGCGGGGAGCTGTTTTTT.

This clonotype has a handful of counts. The chain carries TRBV6-1 and TRBJ1-5; 8 bases map to TRBD1. This CDR3 has 13 amino acids. Unmatched junction bases numbered 4, after V lost 8 bases and J lost 4 bases. Germline loops: CDR1 MNHNS, CDR2 SASEGT. CDR3 in amino acids: CASHRGFNQPQHF. The CDR3 DNA reads as TGTGCCAGCCACAGGGGGTTTAATCAGCCCCAGCATTTT.

This clonotype was seen many times. The chain recombines TRBV29-1 with TRBJ2-4; 7 bases map to TRBD2. In germline, CDR1 is SQVTM, CDR2 ANQGSEA. This CDR3 contains 12 residues. After removal of 4 bases from V and 9 bases from J, the junction contained 6 bases not matched to a gene. In nucleotides, the CDR3 is TGCAGCGTTGGCGGCAGGGAGGGCATTCAGTACTTC. Protein: CSVGGREGIQYF.

CDR3 region: CASSSNGLTLVAVGGRTEFF. The CDR3 DNA follows: TGTGCCAGCAGTTCCAACGGACTAACGTTGGTCGCCGTAGGCGGGAGAACAGAGTTCTTC. The gene calls are TRBV6-9 and TRBJ2-1; 7 bases agree with TRBD2. Trimming removed 4 bases from V and 14 bases from J; junction bases left unmatched: 32. Per germline, CDR1 MNHGY and CDR2 SVAAGI. CDR3 length: 20 amino acids.

The rearrangement joins TRBV20-1 to TRBJ2-7; D is unresolved. V was trimmed by 5 bases and J by 0 bases, leaving 17 bases between them. The CDR3 totals 15 residues. CDR1 DFQATT and CDR2 SNEGSKA come from the germline V gene (reference sequence). For the CDR3, the DNA is TGCAGTGCTCAGAATTCAGTCCTCAGCTCCTACGAGCAGTACTTC. Translated: CSAQNSVLSSYEQYF.

This clonotype has only a few counts. Here the CDR3 DNA reads TGTGCCAGCAGGACCCCCTTCGGGGGTAGTAGCAATCAGCCCCAGCATTTT. Encoded protein: CASRTPFGGSSNQPQHF. The chain combines TRBV28 with TRBJ1-5; a weak D match, TRBD1 (5 bases). With 6 bases removed from V and 0 bases from J, the gap between germline ends came to 18 bases. CDR1 MDHEN and CDR2 SYDVKM come from the germline V gene. CDR3 size: 17 residues.

This clonotype was counted ten times or more. The chain recombines TRBV29-1 with TRBJ2-7; 8 bases agree with TRBD1. The length of the CDR3 is 11 residues. The ends lost 7 bases at V and 3 bases at J; junction bases unmatched: 2. Germline assignment: CDR1 SQVTM and CDR2 ANQGSEA. The CDR3 DNA follows: TGCAGCGGTGGACAGGGCTACGAGCAGTACTTC. This sequence encodes CSGGQGYEQYF.

This clonotype has just a few counts. In nucleotides, the CDR3 is TGTGCCAGCAGTTTCCCTCGGGCAGGGGCGGGTCAGCCCCAGCATTTT. This gives the protein CASSFPRAGAGQPQHF. The chain uses TRBV28 and TRBJ1-5; D might be TRBD1 (6 bases). The CDR3 spans 16 residues. Trimming removed 3 bases at V and 6 bases at J, with 18 bases between. Germline loops: CDR1 MDHEN, CDR2 SYDVKM.

This chain links TRBV6-2 or TRBV6-3 with TRBJ1-1; D remains ambiguous. The CDR3 runs 14 residues. The germline V and J ends were trimmed by 0 bases and 4 bases, with 9 bases remaining between them. Per the germline V gene, CDR1 is MNHEY and CDR2 is SVGEGT. The CDR3 DNA reads as TGTGCCAGCAGTTACTCGAGTGGTCCCACTGAAGCTTTCTTT. Translated: CASSYSSGPTEAFF.

This clonotype has a count of ten or more. The chain employs TRBV6-1 and TRBJ2-7; D is unresolved. CDR1 and CDR2 from the germline V gene are MNHNS and SASEGT. The V gene lost 4 bases and the J gene lost 0 bases, with 10 bases spanning the gap. CDR3 length: 14 amino acids. The CDR3 region has the DNA TGTGCCAGCAGTGTTGGTCAGTTCTCCTACGAGCAGTACTTC. It specifies CASSVGQFSYEQYF.

The chain has TRBV30 and TRBJ1-2; tentatively, D is TRBD1 (6 bases). Trimming took 2 bases from V and 8 from J, leaving 21 bases between them. Looked up from germline, CDR1 is GTSNPN and CDR2 is SVGIG (reference sequence). This CDR3 has 15 residues. The CDR3 region is CAWSRFGEGGRGYTF. Here the CDR3 DNA reads TGTGCCTGGAGTAGGTTCGGTGAGGGGGGGAGAGGCTACACCTTC.